The 23 T cell receptor beta chains in this list originate from one sample, sequenced in a study of beta chain features in type 1 diabetes. Regarding the study as a whole: Shortening of TCRB CDR3s, moderate but significant, appeared in all four CD4+ subsets of Type 1 diabetes patients.

Antigens for these TCRs are unknown. Expressed TCRB transcripts were sequenced because the isolated RNA had all been reverse transcribed beforehand. Sequencing was performed with immunoSEQ multiplex PCR; in TCRdb, only in-frame clones are kept and a portion is missing. This table has over 650,000 clones, about 14% appearing once. Source material: naive CD4+ T cells from blood. The receptors here all came from a man aged 18 to 29 with type 1 diabetes.

This clone appeared a few times. V and J are TRBV30 and TRBJ2-1, with 10 bases that match TRBD2. Germline assignment: CDR1 GTSNPN and CDR2 SVGIG (reference sequence). This CDR3 is built from 16 residues. Trimming removed 4 bases from V and 0 bases from J; junction bases left unmatched: 6. This CDR3 is CAWNGLAASSYNEQFF. In nucleotides, the CDR3 is TGTGCCTGGAACGGACTAGCGGCTAGCTCCTACAATGAGCAGTTCTTC.

This clone was detected only a few times. The chain combines TRBV18 with TRBJ2-2; 10 bases match TRBD2. From germline, CDR1 is KGHSH and CDR2 LQKENI. V trimming: 6 bases; J trimming: 1 base; junction bases outside the gene matches: 5. This CDR3 is built from 16 residues. CDR3 residues: CASSPTSGLNTGELFF. The DNA of the CDR3 is TGTGCCAGCTCTCCGACTAGCGGGTTGAACACCGGGGAGCTGTTTTTT.

The V call is TRBV7-2, the J call TRBJ2-7; D ambiguous. This CDR3 comprises 12 residues. Germline V lookup: CDR1 SGHTA, CDR2 FQGNSA. The V and J ends lost 0 bases and 7 bases respectively, with 7 bases between them. CDR3 amino acids: CASSLAQKEQYF. In DNA form, the CDR3 reads TGTGCCAGCAGCTTAGCGCAAAAAGAGCAGTACTTC. Together with reference TRBV7-2 and TRBJ2-7, the CDR3 gives the full variable domain: GAGVSQSPSNKVTEKGKDVELRCDPISGHTALYWYRQSLGQGLEFLIYFQGNSAPDKSGLPSDRFSAERTGGSVSTLTIQRTQQEDSAVYLCASSLAQKEQYFGPGTRLTVT.

This clone showed up just a few times. This rearrangement joins TRBV29-1 to TRBJ2-7; D not resolved. The CDR3 covers 12 residues. Germline lookup yields CDR1 SQVTM and CDR2 ANQGSEA. The V end lost 6 bases, the J end lost 6 bases, and 15 bases lay between the germline ends. CDR3 DNA: TGCAGCGTCTGGGAAGGGAATGCCGAGCAGTACTTC. This codes for CSVWEGNAEQYF.

This clone turned up a few times. The chain links TRBV29-1 to TRBJ1-2; 10 bases line up with TRBD1. The CDR3 covers 18 residues. The germline CDR1 and CDR2 sequences are SQVTM and ANQGSEA. Trimming cost V 0 bases and J 7 bases; bases outside gene matches: 17. The CDR3 region is CSVEDSDLSGQGVFGYTF. The CDR3 DNA sequence: TGCAGCGTTGAAGACTCCGATCTTTCCGGACAGGGGGTCTTTGGCTACACCTTC.

This clone was observed a handful of times. The chain has TRBV7-3 and TRBJ2-3; D is unclear. Per germline, CDR1 SGHTA and CDR2 FQGTGA. The V and J ends lost 5 bases and 5 bases respectively, with 8 bases between them. This CDR3 is built from 12 residues. CDR3 bases: TGTGCCAGCAGCCCGTTGAGAGATACGCAGTATTTT. Translating it yields CASSPLRDTQYF.

The rearrangement uses TRBV4-3 and TRBJ1-5, with a tentative D call TRBD1 (5 bases). The CDR3 is 17 residues long. The germline V gene has CDR1 LGHNA and CDR2 YSLEER. V dropped 1 base and J dropped 6 bases, with 19 bases sitting between them. CDR3 nucleotide sequence: TGCGCCAGCAGCCAAGCTCTTTTGGCAGGGTCCGGTCAGCCCCAGCATTTT. It encodes CASSQALLAGSGQPQHF.

This clone occurred a few times. V and J are TRBV5-6 and TRBJ2-1; D not certain. This CDR3 is 11 amino acids long. Germline lookup yields CDR1 SGHDT and CDR2 YYEEEE. V gave up 4 bases and J gave up 10 bases, with 9 bases separating them. In DNA, the CDR3 is TGTGCCAGCAGCCGAGGTGAGGAGCAGTTCTTC. Translating gives CASSRGEEQFF.

The CDR3 DNA follows: TGTGCCAGCAGTTTATGGGTAGAGAGGATCTATGGCTACACCTTC. This codes for CASSLWVERIYGYTF. V gene TRBV28 combines with J gene TRBJ1-2; D not resolved. Trimming cost V 0 bases and J 4 bases, with 12 bases left between them. This CDR3 comprises 15 residues. Germline V gene sequence: CDR1 MDHEN, CDR2 SYDVKM.

Only a few counts were recorded for this clone. The V and J genes are TRBV5-4 and TRBJ2-7, with D perhaps given as TRBD1 or TRBD2 (6 bases each). The germline gives CDR1 SGHNT, CDR2 YYREEE (reference sequence). Trimming took off 3 bases at V and 3 bases at J, with 13 bases between the two ends. The CDR3 contains 14 residues. The CDR3 DNA reads TGTGCCAGCAGCTCTACAGGGACTCTCTACGAGCAGTACTTC. Translated: CASSSTGTLYEQYF. Based on the CDR3 plus reference TRBV5-4 and TRBJ2-7, the full variable domain is ETGVTQSPTHLIKTRGQQVTLRCSSQSGHNTVSWYQQALGQGPQFIFQYYREEENGRGNFPPRFSGLQFPNYSSELNVNALELDDSALYLCASSSTGTLYEQYFGPGTRLTVT.

This clone has more than one count but fewer than ten. This rearrangement joins TRBV14 to TRBJ2-7; D might be TRBD1 (6 bases). Germline V gives CDR1 SGHDN, CDR2 FVKESK. The ends were cut back, 8 bases at V and 0 bases at J, with 8 bases in the middle. This CDR3 has 12 amino acids. CDR3 DNA sequence: TGTGCCAGCCGGGACAACTCCTACGAGCAGTACTTC. This sequence encodes CASRDNSYEQYF.

This clone was found a few times. This chain connects TRBV28 to TRBJ2-5; D might be TRBD2 (5 bases). V was cut by 8 bases and J by 0 bases, with 19 bases left in between. The V gene's germline CDR1 is MDHEN and CDR2 SYDVKM. The CDR3 runs 16 residues. The CDR3 nucleotides are TGTGCCAGCTCTGGACCCGCGGGTCGGGACCAAGAGACCCAGTACTTC. Its protein product is CASSGPAGRDQETQYF.

This clone turned up a few times. The rearrangement uses TRBV25-1 and TRBJ1-1, with D maybe TRBD1 (6 bases). The germline CDR1 and CDR2 sequences are MGHDK and SYGVNS. The CDR3 has 12 amino acids. V lost 6 bases to trimming and J lost 2 bases, with 7 bases between them. Written as DNA, the CDR3 is TGTGCCAGCAGACAGGGAAACACTGAAGCTTTCTTT. Encoded protein: CASRQGNTEAFF.

The genes are TRBV5-1 and TRBJ2-1, with 9 bases fitting TRBD2. Germline CDR1 reads SGHRS; CDR2 reads YFSETQ. The CDR3 sequence is 16 residues long. Trimming removed 0 bases from V and 8 bases from J; junction bases left unmatched: 9. This CDR3 is CASSLALAGVGDEQFF. Here the CDR3 DNA reads TGCGCCAGCAGCTTGGCCTTAGCGGGAGTCGGCGATGAGCAGTTCTTC.

The J gene is TRBJ2-7, the V gene TRBV7-9, with D perhaps matching TRBD1 or TRBD2 (5 bases each). Trimming left V 7 bases short and J 2 bases short, with 12 bases between. CDR1 and CDR2 from the germline V gene are SEHNR and FQNEAQ (reference sequence). The CDR3 sequence is 13 residues long. The CDR3 nucleotides read TGTGCCAGCACGGTCGGGGCTCCCTACGAGCAGTACTTC. As protein: CASTVGAPYEQYF.

The genes are TRBV29-1 and TRBJ2-7; TRBD1 matches at 10 bases. J gave up 2 bases and V 7 bases, and 8 bases lay outside the gene matches. The V gene's germline CDR1 is SQVTM and CDR2 ANQGSEA. CDR3 length: 14 residues. The CDR3 DNA sequence: TGCAGCGCTAAAAGGACAGGGGGACCCTACGAGCAGTACTTC. This translates into CSAKRTGGPYEQYF.

V gene TRBV5-1 combines with J gene TRBJ2-7; 8 bases fit TRBD1. The germline gives CDR1 SGHRS, CDR2 YFSETQ. J lost 3 bases, V lost 1 base, and 6 bases had no gene match. The CDR3 covers 15 residues. Written as DNA, the CDR3 is TGCGCCAGCAGCTTGATGGGAGACAGGGGCTACGAGCAGTACTTC. This codes for CASSLMGDRGYEQYF.

This clone has a handful of counts. V is TRBV30 and J is TRBJ2-1; no reliable D call. The CDR3 consists of 13 residues. The V end was cut by 1 base, the J end by 9 bases, with 13 bases between. Germline CDR1 GTSNPN, CDR2 SVGIG (reference sequence). The CDR3 spells CAWSGAGVSEQFF. CDR3 sequence (DNA): TGTGCCTGGAGTGGGGCCGGCGTTAGTGAGCAGTTCTTC. The whole variable domain, filled in from reference TRBV30 and TRBJ2-1, reads SQTIHQWPATLVQPVGSPLSLECTVEGTSNPNLYWYRQAAGRGLQLLFYSVGIGQISSEVPQNLSASRPQDRQFILSSKKLLLSDSGFYLCAWSGAGVSEQFFGPGTRLTVL.

This chain connects TRBV30 to TRBJ2-6, with D uncertain. The CDR3 has 16 amino acids. Trimming shortened V by 3 bases and J by 0 bases, and 12 bases separated the two germline ends. The germline gives CDR1 GTSNPN, CDR2 SVGIG (reference sequence). The CDR3 loop is CAWSSGTNSGANVLTF. CDR3 nucleotide sequence: TGTGCCTGGAGCTCAGGCACGAACTCTGGGGCCAACGTCCTGACTTTC. The full variable domain, with the rest looked up from reference TRBV30 and TRBJ2-6, is SQTIHQWPATLVQPVGSPLSLECTVEGTSNPNLYWYRQAAGRGLQLLFYSVGIGQISSEVPQNLSASRPQDRQFILSSKKLLLSDSGFYLCAWSSGTNSGANVLTFGAGSRLTVL.

The chain uses TRBV27 and TRBJ2-7; D possibly corresponds to TRBD1 (6 bases). In germline, CDR1 is MNHEY, CDR2 SMNVEV (reference sequence). This CDR3 has 15 residues. Trimming took 3 bases from V and 3 from J, leaving 15 bases between them. CDR3 sequence (DNA): TGTGCCAGCAGTTTTCTCCTGACAGGCGGCTACGAGCAGTACTTC. It specifies CASSFLLTGGYEQYF.

V gene TRBV4-1 combines with J gene TRBJ1-1; no firm D call. Germline V CDR1 and CDR2: MGHRA, YSYEKL. The CDR3 totals 15 residues. Trimming stripped 3 bases from V and 2 bases from J, with 13 bases between. CDR3 nucleotide sequence: TGCGCCAGCAGCCACTTATGGAAGGGAAACACTGAAGCTTTCTTT. This sequence encodes CASSHLWKGNTEAFF.

A few counts support this clone. The V and J genes are TRBV7-3 and TRBJ1-1, with a possible D match to TRBD1 (6 bases). The germline gives CDR1 SGHTA, CDR2 FQGTGA. Trimming left V 6 bases short and J 1 base short, with 15 bases between. The CDR3 loop spans 15 amino acids. Here the CDR3 reads CASSSTGTGNTEAFF. As DNA, the CDR3 is TGTGCCAGCAGTTCTACAGGGACGGGGAACACTGAAGCTTTCTTT.

This clone turned up a few times. V gene TRBV30 combines with J gene TRBJ2-1; 10 nucleotides agree with TRBD2. Germline CDR1 and CDR2: GTSNPN and SVGIG (reference sequence). Trimming at V came to 5 bases and at J to 6 bases, leaving 16 bases not matched to a gene. The CDR3 is 17 amino acids. As DNA, the CDR3 is TGTGCCTGGGGGGGGTTAGCGGGAGGTCCGGCAGCCAATGAGCAGTTCTTC. Translated, it gives CAWGGLAGGPAANEQFF. Together with reference TRBV30 and TRBJ2-1, the CDR3 gives the full variable domain: SQTIHQWPATLVQPVGSPLSLECTVEGTSNPNLYWYRQAAGRGLQLLFYSVGIGQISSEVPQNLSASRPQDRQFILSSKKLLLSDSGFYLCAWGGLAGGPAANEQFFGPGTRLTVL.